This TCR beta chain was obtained from a study of radiotherapy plus CTLA-4 blockade in lung cancer. Study at large: Among enrolled patients, over 15% responded and approximately 33% achieved disease control. Study-wide points: Blood-borne expansion of tumor-derived TCR clones followed radiotherapy plus ipilimumab. Reportedly, early blood T cell clone dynamics best predicted response, with interferon-beta.

V shed 1 base and J shed 4 bases, with 10 bases lying between them. Germline CDR1 is SGHTA and CDR2 is FQGNSA. The CDR3 is made up of 14 amino acids. Chemo-refractory metastatic non-small-cell lung cancer patients received focal radiation with ipilimumab CTLA-4 blockade. Produced via immunoSEQ multiplex PCR; TCRdb's table is partial and in-frame only. The sample records 50,000 to 60,000 clones, around 85% being singletons. Of note for this clone: Antigen unknown.

The receptor's source is a human donor with non-small cell lung cancer who had a complete response to radiotherapy plus ipilimumab. V and J are TRBV7-2 and TRBJ1-1; D is undetermined. Specimen: peripheral blood, collected from a patient treated with radiotherapy plus ipilimumab. Here the CDR3 reads CASSLGGVGTEAFF. For the CDR3, the DNA is TGTGCCAGCAGCTTAGGCGGGGTGGGCACTGAAGCTTTCTTT.